A selection of T cell receptor beta chains follows, all from one sample in a study of cytomegalovirus exposure and HLA in healthy donors. Here immunoSEQ multiplex PCR was the method, and the copy in TCRdb shows in-frame clones only, minus some. The sample has about 120,000 clones; 70% to 90% are singletons. The specimen was PBMCs. All receptors come from a woman aged 25-40 years in good health and CMV-seronegative. CDR3s include the opening cysteine and the closing phenylalanine or tryptophan. The D gene is left open where the match is weak. Rows may omit the clone size; those that give it use once, few, many or a size class.

D	size	V	J	CDR3	DNA
.	few	TRBV10-2	TRBJ1-1	CASRQNTEAFF	TGCGCCAGCAGACAGAACACTGAAGCTTTCTTT
TRBD1	.	TRBV4-2	TRBJ2-2	CASSRGRTGGLGELFF	TGTGCCAGCAGCCGTGGTAGGACAGGGGGCCTCGGGGAGCTGTTTTTT
TRBD2	.	TRBV4-3	TRBJ2-3	CASSLLAGGPDTQYF	TGCGCCAGCAGCCTCCTAGCGGGGGGGCCAGATACGCAGTATTTT
.	.	TRBV2	TRBJ1-1	CASSFQANTEAFF	TGTGCCAGCAGTTTCCAGGCTAACACTGAAGCTTTCTTT
TRBD1	.	TRBV19	TRBJ2-2	CASSDQGASGELFF	TGTGCCAGTAGTGATCAGGGGGCGAGCGGGGAGCTGTTTTTT
.	once	TRBV9	TRBJ2-3	CASSVEARTDTQYF	TGTGCCAGCAGCGTAGAAGCCAGGACAGATACGCAGTATTTT
.	.	TRBV19	TRBJ2-2	CASSIAQKNTGELFF	TGTGCCAGTAGTATAGCACAGAAGAACACCGGGGAGCTGTTTTTT
.	.	TRBV2	TRBJ2-3	CASSEGLGPDTQYF	TGTGCCAGCAGTGAAGGACTAGGGCCAGATACGCAGTATTTT
TRBD1	.	TRBV2	TRBJ1-1	CASSADRGLAFF	TGTGCCAGCAGCGCGGACAGGGGATTAGCTTTCTTT
.	.	TRBV7-3	TRBJ2-1	CASSRSSLGRNEQFF	TGTGCCAGCAGTCGTAGTAGTCTAGGAAGGAATGAGCAGTTCTTC
.	.	TRBV19	TRBJ2-2	CASSIFSIGGRTGELFF	TGTGCCAGTAGTATTTTTTCAATCGGGGGGCGAACCGGGGAGCTGTTTTTT
.	.	TRBV6-5	TRBJ1-2	CASSYSGAMGSYGYTF	TGTGCCAGCAGTTACTCAGGAGCGATGGGGAGCTATGGCTACACCTTC
TRBD1	.	TRBV6-5	TRBJ2-5	CASSLVTGLETQYF	TGTGCCAGCAGTCTAGTGACAGGGTTGGAGACCCAGTACTTC
.	.	TRBV30	TRBJ1-3	CAWRGGNSGNTIYF	TGTGCCTGGAGAGGGGGAAACTCTGGAAACACCATATATTTT
TRBD1	.	TRBV14	TRBJ2-7	CASSQDGTDYEQYF	TGTGCCAGCAGCCAGGACGGGACAGACTACGAGCAGTACTTC
TRBD2	.	TRBV13	TRBJ2-7	CASSLPGGAYEQYF	TGTGCCAGCAGCTTACCCGGGGGGGCCTACGAGCAGTACTTC
TRBD1	.	TRBV19	TRBJ1-1	CASSIVGTGKTEAFF	TGTGCCAGTAGTATAGTCGGGACAGGGAAGACTGAAGCTTTCTTT
.	.	TRBV4-2	TRBJ2-6	CASSLDSSGANVLTF	TGTGCCAGCAGCCTCGACAGCTCTGGGGCCAACGTCCTGACTTTC
TRBD2	.	TRBV29-1	TRBJ2-7	CSVFAGTSGTYEQYF	TGCAGCGTTTTTGCTGGGACTAGCGGTACCTACGAGCAGTACTTC
.	.	TRBV6-5	TRBJ2-5	CASSYSSGQAETQYF	TGTGCCAGCAGTTACTCGAGCGGTCAGGCGGAGACCCAGTACTTC
TRBD1	.	TRBV7-9	TRBJ2-5	CASSYTGTGETQYF	TGTGCCAGCAGTTACACCGGGACAGGGGAAACCCAGTACTTC
.	.	TRBV19	TRBJ1-6	CASMGGSYNSPLHF	TGTGCCAGTATGGGGGGGTCGTATAATTCACCCCTCCACTTT
TRBD2	.	TRBV6-6	TRBJ2-1	CASSSSGGTYNEQFF	TGTGCCAGCAGTTCTAGCGGGGGGACTTACAATGAGCAGTTCTTC
.	.	TRBV27	TRBJ2-1	CASSSGPTASSYNEQFF	TGTGCCAGCAGTTCCGGCCCGACAGCCTCCTCCTACAATGAGCAGTTCTTC
.	.	TRBV30	TRBJ1-6	CAWSGDQGRGWDNSPLHF	TGTGCCTGGAGTGGCGACCAGGGAAGGGGTTGGGATAATTCACCCCTCCACTTT
.	.	TRBV6-4	TRBJ1-2	CASSDSGDYGYTF	TGTGCCAGCAGTGACTCCGGTGACTATGGCTACACCTTC
TRBD1	.	TRBV18	TRBJ1-2	CASSPPGRDRIPGAYGYTF	TGTGCCAGCTCACCCCCCGGGCGGGACAGAATCCCGGGAGCCTATGGCTACACCTTC
TRBD1	few	TRBV7-9	TRBJ2-2	CASSQPPGQGGTGELFF	TGTGCCAGCAGCCAACCACCGGGACAGGGTGGCACCGGGGAGCTGTTTTTT
TRBD1	.	TRBV7-3	TRBJ1-1	CASSSQGLTEAFF	TGTGCCAGCAGCTCACAGGGGCTCACTGAAGCTTTCTTT
.	.	TRBV5-4	TRBJ2-3	CASSFKGTDTQYF	TGTGCCAGCAGCTTTAAGGGGACAGATACGCAGTATTTT
TRBD1	.	TRBV9	TRBJ2-5	CASSGFQGAQDEETQYF	TGTGCCAGCAGCGGGTTCCAGGGGGCGCAGGATGAAGAGACCCAGTACTTC
TRBD2	.	TRBV19	TRBJ2-7	CASRSVAGGSYEQYF	TGTGCCAGTAGATCCGTGGCGGGGGGCTCCTACGAGCAGTACTTC
.	.	TRBV7-6	TRBJ2-5	CASSSYKKAETQYF	TGTGCCAGCAGCTCCTACAAAAAAGCGGAGACCCAGTACTTC
.	.	TRBV10-3	TRBJ1-4	CAISESFNEKLFF	TGTGCCATCAGTGAGTCCTTCAATGAAAAACTGTTTTTT
.	.	TRBV27	TRBJ1-1	CASSSPGRF	TGTGCCAGCAGTTCTCCGGGGAGATTT